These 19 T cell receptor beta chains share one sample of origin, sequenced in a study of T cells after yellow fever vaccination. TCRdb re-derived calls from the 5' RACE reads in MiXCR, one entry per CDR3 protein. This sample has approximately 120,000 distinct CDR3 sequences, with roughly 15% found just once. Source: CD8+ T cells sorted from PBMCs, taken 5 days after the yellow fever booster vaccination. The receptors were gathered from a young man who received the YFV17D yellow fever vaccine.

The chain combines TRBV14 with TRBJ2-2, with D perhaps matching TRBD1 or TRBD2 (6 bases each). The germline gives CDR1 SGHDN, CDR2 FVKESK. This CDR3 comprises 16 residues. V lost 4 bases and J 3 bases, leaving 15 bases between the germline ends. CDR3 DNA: TGTGCCAGCAGCCGGGGGGCAGGGATCTACACCGGGGAGCTGTTTTTT. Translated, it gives CASSRGAGIYTGELFF. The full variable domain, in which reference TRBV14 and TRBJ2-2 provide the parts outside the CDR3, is EAGVTQFPSHSVIEKGQTVTLRCDPISGHDNLYWYRRVMGKEIKFLLHFVKESKQDESGMPNNRFLAERTGGTYSTLKVQPAELEDSGVYFCASSRGAGIYTGELFFGEGSRLTVL.

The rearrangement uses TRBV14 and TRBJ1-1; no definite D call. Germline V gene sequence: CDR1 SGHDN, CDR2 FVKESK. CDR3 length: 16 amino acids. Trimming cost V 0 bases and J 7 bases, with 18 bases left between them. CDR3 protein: CASSQDQGGLFSEAFF. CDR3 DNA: TGTGCCAGCAGCCAAGATCAAGGAGGACTTTTCAGTGAAGCTTTCTTT.

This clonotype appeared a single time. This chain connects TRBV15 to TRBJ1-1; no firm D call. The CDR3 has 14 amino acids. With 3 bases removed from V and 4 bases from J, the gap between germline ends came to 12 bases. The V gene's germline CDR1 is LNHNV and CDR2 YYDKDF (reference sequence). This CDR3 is CATSRWVVGTEAFF. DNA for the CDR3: TGTGCCACCAGCAGGTGGGTAGTGGGCACTGAAGCTTTCTTT.

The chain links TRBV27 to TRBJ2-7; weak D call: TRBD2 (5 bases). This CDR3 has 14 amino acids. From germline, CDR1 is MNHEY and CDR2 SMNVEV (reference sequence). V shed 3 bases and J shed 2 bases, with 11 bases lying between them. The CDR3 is CASSFGVGAYEQYF. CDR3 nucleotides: TGTGCCAGCAGTTTCGGGGTTGGGGCCTACGAGCAGTACTTC.

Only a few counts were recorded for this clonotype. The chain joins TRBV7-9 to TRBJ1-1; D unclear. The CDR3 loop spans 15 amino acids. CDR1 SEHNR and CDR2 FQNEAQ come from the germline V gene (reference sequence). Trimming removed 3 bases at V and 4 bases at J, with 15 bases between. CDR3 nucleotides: TGTGCCAGCAGCTTGGAAGCCCCCGTTGGCACTGAAGCTTTCTTT. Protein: CASSLEAPVGTEAFF.

The CDR3 nucleotides are TGTGCCAGTAGTGACTTCCGGGCGAGTAATGAGCAGTTCTTC. Protein product: CASSDFRASNEQFF. The genes are TRBV19 and TRBJ2-1; unclear D gene. Germline assignment: CDR1 LNHDA and CDR2 SQIVND (reference sequence). This CDR3 is built from 14 residues. Trimming left V 5 bases short and J 7 bases short, with 15 bases between.

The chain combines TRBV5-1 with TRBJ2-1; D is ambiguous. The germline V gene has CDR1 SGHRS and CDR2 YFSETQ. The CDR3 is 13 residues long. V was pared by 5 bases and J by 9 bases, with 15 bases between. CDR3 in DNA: TGCGCCAGCAGACTGGACGGAGTTTTTGAGCAGTTCTTC. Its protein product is CASRLDGVFEQFF.

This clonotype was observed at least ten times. CDR3 bases: TGTGCCAGCAGCGTAGGCCAGGGGATATACAATGAGCAGTTCTTC. It codes for CASSVGQGIYNEQFF. The chain is built from TRBV9 and TRBJ2-1, with D possibly being TRBD1 (6 bases). CDR1 and CDR2 (germline): SGDLS, YYNGEE. The CDR3 sequence is 15 residues long. Trimming removed 0 bases at V and 4 bases at J, with 11 bases between. Full variable domain (remainder filled in from reference TRBV9 and TRBJ2-1): DSGVTQTPKHLITATGQRVTLRCSPRSGDLSVYWYQQSLDQGLQFLIQYYNGEERAKGNILERFSAQQFPDLHSELNLSSLELGDSALYFCASSVGQGIYNEQFFGPGTRLTVL.

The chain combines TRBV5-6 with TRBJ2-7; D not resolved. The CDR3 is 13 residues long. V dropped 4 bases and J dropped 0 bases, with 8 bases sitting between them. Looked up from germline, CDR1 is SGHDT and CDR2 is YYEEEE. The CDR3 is CASSRSISYEQYV. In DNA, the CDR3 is TGTGCCAGCAGCCGGAGTATCTCCTACGAGCAGTACGTC.

This CDR3 reads CASSLIYPGAGDTQYF. DNA of the CDR3: TGTGCCAGCAGCTTAATTTATCCGGGGGCCGGAGATACGCAGTATTTT. The chain combines TRBV7-8 with TRBJ2-3, with D perhaps TRBD1 or TRBD2 (6 bases each). CDR3 size: 16 residues. In germline, CDR1 is SGHVS, CDR2 FQNEAQ. Trimming cost V 2 bases and J 5 bases, with 17 bases left between them. Complete variable domain (other parts from reference TRBV7-8 and TRBJ2-3): GAGVSQSPRYKVAKRGQDVALRCDPISGHVSLFWYQQALGQGPEFLTYFQNEAQLDKSGLPSDRFFAERPEGSVSTLKIQRTQQEDSAVYLCASSLIYPGAGDTQYFGPGTRLTVL.

CDR3 sequence reads: CASSLIGVGYGYTF. DNA of the CDR3: TGTGCCAGCAGTTTAATAGGTGTAGGGTATGGCTACACCTTC. J is TRBJ1-2 and V is TRBV12-3 or TRBV12-4; D ambiguous. The CDR3 runs to 14 residues. V lost 2 bases, J lost 5 bases, and 12 bases lay in between.

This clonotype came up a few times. CDR3 residues: CASSPGGGATYEQYF. CDR3 nucleotides: TGTGCCAGTAGTCCCGGGGGAGGGGCCACCTACGAGCAGTACTTC. J is TRBJ2-7 and V is TRBV19, with 7 nucleotides matching TRBD2. Germline V gene data show CDR1 as LNHDA and CDR2 as SQIVND (reference sequence). After removal of 5 bases from V and 2 bases from J, the junction contained 9 bases not matched to a gene. This CDR3 spans 15 amino acids. Combining the CDR3 with reference TRBV19 and TRBJ2-7 gives the whole variable domain DGGITQSPKYLFRKEGQNVTLSCEQNLNHDAMYWYRQDPGQGLRLIYYSQIVNDFQKGDIAEGYSVSREKKESFPLTVTSAQKNPTAFYLCASSPGGGATYEQYFGPGTRLTVT.

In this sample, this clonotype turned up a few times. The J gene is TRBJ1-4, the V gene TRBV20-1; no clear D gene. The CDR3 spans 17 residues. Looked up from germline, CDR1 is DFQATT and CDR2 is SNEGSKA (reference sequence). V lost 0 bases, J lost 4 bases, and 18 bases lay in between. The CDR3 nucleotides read TGCAGTGCTAGAGATGTATGGGCGGCGGAGCTTAATGAAAAACTGTTTTTT. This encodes CSARDVWAAELNEKLFF.

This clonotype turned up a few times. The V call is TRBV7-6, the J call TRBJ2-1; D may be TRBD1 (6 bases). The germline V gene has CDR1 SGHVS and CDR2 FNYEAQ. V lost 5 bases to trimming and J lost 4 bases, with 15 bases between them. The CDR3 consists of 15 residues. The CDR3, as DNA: TGTGCCAGCAGCCCCACCCCAGGGGAGTACAATGAGCAGTTCTTC. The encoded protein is CASSPTPGEYNEQFF.

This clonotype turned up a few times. CDR3 region: CASSTRTLPYEQYF. CDR3 DNA: TGCGCCAGCAGCACTCGGACCCTGCCCTACGAGCAGTACTTC. The chain carries TRBV4-1 and TRBJ2-7; D remains ambiguous. V lost 5 bases and J lost 2, with 13 bases in between. The germline V gene encodes CDR1 MGHRA and CDR2 YSYEKL. The CDR3 loop spans 14 amino acids.

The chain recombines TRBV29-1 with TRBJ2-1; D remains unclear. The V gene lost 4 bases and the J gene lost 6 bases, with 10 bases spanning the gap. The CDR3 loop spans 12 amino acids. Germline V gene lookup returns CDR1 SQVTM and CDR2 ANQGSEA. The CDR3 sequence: CSVGALGNEQFF. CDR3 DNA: TGCAGCGTTGGAGCCTTGGGCAATGAGCAGTTCTTC.

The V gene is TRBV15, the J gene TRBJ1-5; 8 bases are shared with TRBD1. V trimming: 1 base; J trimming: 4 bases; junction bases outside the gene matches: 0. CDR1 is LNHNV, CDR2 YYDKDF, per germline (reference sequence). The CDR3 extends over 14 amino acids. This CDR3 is CATSRGQGNQPQHF. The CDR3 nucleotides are TGTGCCACCAGCAGAGGACAGGGGAATCAGCCCCAGCATTTT.

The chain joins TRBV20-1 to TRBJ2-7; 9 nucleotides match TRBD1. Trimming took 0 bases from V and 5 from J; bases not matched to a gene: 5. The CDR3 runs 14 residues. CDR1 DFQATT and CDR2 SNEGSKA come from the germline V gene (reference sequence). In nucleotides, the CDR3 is TGCAGTGCTAGAGATCCGGGGACAGGGCACGAGCAGTACGTC. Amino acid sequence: CSARDPGTGHEQYV.

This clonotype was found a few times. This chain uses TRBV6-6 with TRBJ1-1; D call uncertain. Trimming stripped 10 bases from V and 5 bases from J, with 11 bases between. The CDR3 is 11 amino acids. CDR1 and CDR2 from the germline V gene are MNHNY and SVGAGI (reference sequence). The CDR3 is CATWGGTEAFF. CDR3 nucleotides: TGTGCCACCTGGGGAGGGACTGAAGCTTTCTTT.